This T cell receptor beta chain was documented in a study of cytomegalovirus exposure and HLA in healthy donors. Study context: Later analysis reported that the 120 or so validation repertoires shared the platform of the 500 to 850 first-cohort repertoires. Study-wide points: Most TCRs appeared rarely, but some public TCRs recurred in many donors.

To note about this clone: As yet, its antigen is unknown.

Some clones are missing from TCRdb's copy, which holds only in-frame ones; the method was immunoSEQ multiplex PCR. Seen here are about 160,000 clones, around 82% observed once, and the top ten hold roughly 10%. V shed 3 bases and J shed 1 base, with 15 bases lying between them. Germline V gene sequence: CDR1 SEHNR, CDR2 FQNEAQ (reference sequence). The CDR3 is made up of 16 amino acids. The sample comprised PBMCs. The chain uses TRBV7-9 and TRBJ2-5; TRBD1 might be the D (5 bases). The clonotype was recovered from a man aged 25-45 years in good health and CMV-seropositive. The CDR3 loop is CASSFIMGRAQETQYF. CDR3 sequence (DNA): TGTGCCAGCAGCTTTATTATGGGCAGGGCCCAAGAGACCCAGTACTTC.